What follows are 20 T cell receptor beta chains derived from one specimen sequenced in a study of blood T cell repertoires in COVID-19. Sequencing used immunoSEQ multiplex PCR; TCRdb keeps in-frame clones, though not all of them. In the table there are 150,000 to 200,000 clones, about 80% of which are singletons. The sample comprised peripheral blood. The receptors shown here come from a human donor with acute or convalescent COVID-19. The donor label of this sample is uncertain.

CDR3 loop: CASSPRQGITGELFF. CDR3 DNA: TGTGCCAGCAGCCCCCGACAGGGAATCACCGGGGAGCTGTTTTTT. The chain links TRBV7-3 to TRBJ2-2; TRBD1 agrees at 7 bases. The CDR3 spans 15 residues. Germline CDR1 is SGHTA and CDR2 is FQGTGA. V was pared by 5 bases and J by 4 bases, with 7 bases of the junction left unmatched.

V gene TRBV6-6 combines with J gene TRBJ2-3, with 14 bases matching TRBD2. The J segment lost 0 bases and the V segment lost 5 bases, leaving 13 bases of the junction unmatched. CDR3 length: 20 residues. Germline V lookup: CDR1 MNHNY, CDR2 SVGAGI (reference sequence). The CDR3 DNA reads TGTGCCAGCAGTCGACGGTCGGGGACTAGCGGGAGCGCCAGCACAGATACGCAGTATTTT. It codes for CASSRRSGTSGSASTDTQYF.

This rearrangement joins TRBV28 to TRBJ2-3; 10 positions match TRBD2. The germline V gene encodes CDR1 MDHEN and CDR2 SYDVKM. Trimming took 8 bases from V and 2 from J; bases not matched to a gene: 7. This CDR3 contains 15 residues. The CDR3 region is CASGSGLAATDTQYF. DNA of the CDR3: TGTGCCAGCGGCAGCGGACTAGCGGCCACAGATACGCAGTATTTT. The whole variable domain, filled in from reference TRBV28 and TRBJ2-3, reads DVKVTQSSRYLVKRTGEKVFLECVQDMDHENMFWYRQDPGLGLRLIYFSYDVKMKEKGDIPEGYSVSREKKERFSLILESASTNQTSMYLCASGSGLAATDTQYFGPGTRLTVL.

The chain links TRBV5-1 to TRBJ2-4, with 8 positions matching TRBD2. Germline V gene sequence: CDR1 SGHRS, CDR2 YFSETQ. The junction had 3 bases not matched to a gene; V was cut back by 4 bases and J by 0 bases. The CDR3 runs 15 residues. Here the CDR3 DNA reads TGCGCCAGCAGCCCGGGGGGGTTAGCCAAAAACATTCAGTACTTC. This translates into CASSPGGLAKNIQYF. The complete variable domain, with remaining parts taken from reference TRBV5-1 and TRBJ2-4, reads KAGVTQTPRYLIKTRGQQVTLSCSPISGHRSVSWYQQTPGQGLQFLFEYFSETQRNKGNFPGRFSGRQFSNSRSEMNVSTLELGDSALYLCASSPGGLAKNIQYFGAGTRLSVL.

In this sample, this clone turned up a few times. The genes are TRBV20-1 and TRBJ2-7; maybe TRBD2 (6 bases). The CDR3 loop spans 11 amino acids. The V gene's germline CDR1 is DFQATT and CDR2 SNEGSKA (reference sequence). Trimming took 6 bases from V and 2 from J, leaving 8 bases between them. The CDR3 bases are TGCAGTGCGGCGGGGACCTACGAGCAGTACTTC. Amino acids: CSAAGTYEQYF.

The table lists this clone with a few counts. The chain couples TRBV7-2 to TRBJ1-2, with no clear D. The germline CDR1 and CDR2 sequences are SGHTA and FQGNSA. The length of the CDR3 is 15 residues. Trimming took 8 bases from V and 4 from J, leaving 20 bases between them. CDR3 loop: CASGLSGRVRYGYTF. DNA for the CDR3: TGTGCCAGCGGGTTAAGTGGGAGGGTCCGCTATGGCTACACCTTC.

This chain connects TRBV28 to TRBJ1-1; D remains unclear. This CDR3 comprises 14 residues. Germline V gene sequence: CDR1 MDHEN, CDR2 SYDVKM. Trimming left V 2 bases short and J 4 bases short, with 11 bases between. CDR3 DNA sequence: TGTGCCAGCAGTTTAGGAGTCCTGGGCACTGAAGCTTTCTTT. Translating it yields CASSLGVLGTEAFF.

CDR3 residues: CASSTRTNEQFF. The CDR3 region has the DNA TGTGCCAGCAGCACCAGAACGAATGAGCAGTTCTTC. The chain uses TRBV5-5 and TRBJ2-1; D is unresolved. Trimming left V 4 bases short and J 7 bases short, with 9 bases between. The CDR3 sequence is 12 residues long. The V gene's germline CDR1 is SGHKS and CDR2 YYEKEE (reference sequence). Full variable domain (outside the CDR3, taken from reference TRBV5-5 and TRBJ2-1): DAGVTQSPTHLIKTRGQQVTLRCSPISGHKSVSWYQQVLGQGPQFIFQYYEKEERGRGNFPDRFSARQFPNYSSELNVNALLLGDSALYLCASSTRTNEQFFGPGTRLTVL.

The V and J genes are TRBV7-2 and TRBJ2-7; no firm D call. The germline V gene has CDR1 SGHTA and CDR2 FQGNSA. The CDR3 runs to 13 residues. Between the trimmed V and J ends, which lost 3 bases and 2 bases, there was a span of 8 bases. CDR3 residues: CASSLGPPYEQYF. The CDR3 DNA sequence: TGTGCCAGCAGCTTGGGCCCCCCCTACGAGCAGTACTTC.

The chain recombines TRBV6-5 with TRBJ2-2, with D possibly matching TRBD1 (6 bases). CDR1 is MNHEY and CDR2 is SVGAGI in the germline V gene. The V gene lost 7 bases and the J gene lost 0 bases, with 12 bases spanning the gap. The CDR3 extends over 15 amino acids. This CDR3 reads CASTKGDTNTGELFF. The CDR3 bases are TGTGCCAGCACCAAAGGGGACACGAACACCGGGGAGCTGTTTTTT.

The rearrangement joins TRBV18 to TRBJ2-1; 8 bases agree with TRBD2. V gave up 4 bases and J gave up 6 bases; unmatched junction bases: 11. The CDR3 is 16 amino acids. The germline V gene has CDR1 KGHSH and CDR2 LQKENI. This CDR3 reads CASSRESGLDGNEQFF. CDR3 DNA sequence: TGTGCCAGCTCACGCGAATCGGGACTAGACGGCAATGAGCAGTTCTTC.

J is TRBJ2-3 and V is TRBV3-1 (or the pseudogene TRBV3-2); a weak D match, TRBD1 (5 bases). CDR3 size: 14 residues. Germline V gene lookup returns CDR1 LGHDT and CDR2 YNNKEL (reference sequence). V was pared by 2 bases and J by 5 bases, with 11 bases between. CDR3 amino acids: CASSQRERGDTQYF. The CDR3, as DNA: TGTGCCAGCAGCCAAAGGGAAAGGGGAGATACGCAGTATTTT.

V and J are TRBV28 and TRBJ2-7; D may be TRBD1 (5 bases). The CDR3 is 20 residues long. V lost 4 bases and J lost 2, with 30 bases in between. Germline assignment: CDR1 MDHEN and CDR2 SYDVKM. DNA for the CDR3: TGTGCCAGCAGTTCACTTATGGCCCTTCTGACAGTCAATATTCCCTACGAGCAGTACTTC. It is translated as CASSSLMALLTVNIPYEQYF.

The rearrangement uses TRBV5-8 and TRBJ2-7; 8 positions agree with TRBD1. The CDR3 extends over 15 amino acids. V gave up 5 bases and J gave up 5 bases; unmatched junction bases: 12. Germline V gene sequence: CDR1 SGHTS, CDR2 YDEGEE. This CDR3 reads CASRTPGQGRDEQYF. The CDR3 coding sequence is TGTGCCAGCAGGACCCCTGGACAGGGTAGGGACGAGCAGTACTTC. Full variable domain (missing parts from reference TRBV5-8 and TRBJ2-7): EAGVTQSPTHLIKTRGQQATLRCSPISGHTSVYWYQQALGLGLQFLLWYDEGEERNRGNFPPRFSGRQFPNYSSELNVNALELEDSALYLCASRTPGQGRDEQYFGPGTRLTVT.

The chain employs TRBV5-1 and TRBJ1-5; unclear D gene. Trimming took off 5 bases at V and 7 bases at J, with 13 bases between the two ends. Germline V gives CDR1 SGHRS, CDR2 YFSETQ. CDR3 length equals 13 residues. CDR3 region: CASRSREGQPQHF. The CDR3 nucleotides read TGCGCCAGCAGGTCGAGGGAAGGCCAGCCCCAGCATTTT.

The gene calls are TRBV7-2 and TRBJ2-7, with a possible D match to TRBD2 (6 bases). CDR3 length: 14 residues. Germline V gene lookup returns CDR1 SGHTA and CDR2 FQGNSA. Trimming shortened V by 5 bases and J by 6 bases, and 17 bases separated the two germline ends. CDR3 sequence: CASSRDGGASEQYF. The CDR3 nucleotides read TGTGCCAGCAGCCGCGACGGGGGAGCGAGCGAGCAGTACTTC.

The chain has TRBV5-1 and TRBJ2-3; 10 bases line up with TRBD1. The V gene end was trimmed by 4 bases and the J gene end by 1 base; junction bases not matched to a gene: 3. The CDR3 consists of 15 residues. The germline gives CDR1 SGHRS, CDR2 YFSETQ. CDR3 DNA sequence: TGCGCCAGCAGCCCGACAGGGGGCGGCACAGATACGCAGTATTTT. Its translation is CASSPTGGGTDTQYF. Variable domain in full (rest from reference TRBV5-1 and TRBJ2-3): KAGVTQTPRYLIKTRGQQVTLSCSPISGHRSVSWYQQTPGQGLQFLFEYFSETQRNKGNFPGRFSGRQFSNSRSEMNVSTLELGDSALYLCASSPTGGGTDTQYFGPGTRLTVL.

This chain uses TRBV5-8 with TRBJ2-7, with D unresolved. Germline lookup yields CDR1 SGHTS and CDR2 YDEGEE. The V gene lost 4 bases and the J gene lost 7 bases, with 9 bases spanning the gap. CDR3 length: 11 amino acids. DNA of the CDR3: TGTGCCAGCAGCAATCGGAGAGAGCAGTACTTC. Translated, it gives CASSNRREQYF.

This chain's CDR3 is CASASRQGASEQYF. CDR3 bases: TGTGCCAGTGCCTCGAGACAGGGTGCGAGCGAGCAGTACTTC. This sequence joins TRBV19 and TRBJ2-7; the match to TRBD1 covers 7 bases. The germline V gene encodes CDR1 LNHDA and CDR2 SQIVND (reference sequence). The V gene end was trimmed by 8 bases and the J gene end by 6 bases; junction bases not matched to a gene: 13. The CDR3 extends over 14 amino acids.

The rearrangement joins TRBV2 to TRBJ2-2; 7 bases are shared with TRBD1. CDR1 and CDR2 from the germline V gene are SNHLY and FYNNEI. The J segment lost 6 bases and the V segment lost 4 bases, leaving 2 bases of the junction unmatched. CDR3 length: 13 amino acids. CDR3 amino acids: CASSATGAGELFF. CDR3 nucleotide sequence: TGTGCCAGCAGTGCAACAGGGGCCGGGGAGCTGTTTTTT.